Shown below are 22 T cell receptor beta chains from a single sample sequenced in a study of a mutant IDH1 vaccine in newly diagnosed glioma. What these receptors recognize is not known. Time point: week 35, safety follow-up. In the vaccine, a single dose held 300 ug of the mutant IDH1 20-mer peptide, along with topical imiquimod. Sequenced by immunoSEQ multiplex PCR; TCRdb stores in-frame clones only, minus some. The sample contains some 30,000 clones, roughly 78% of which appear only once. Source: PBMCs, taken from a glioma patient whose treatment included an IDH1 peptide vaccine. The receptors here all came from a woman in her forties with glioma.

The chain links TRBV4-3 to TRBJ2-5, with a possible D match to TRBD2 (5 bases). From germline, CDR1 is LGHNA and CDR2 YSLEER. CDR3 length: 18 residues. V was pared by 1 base and J by 2 bases, with 20 bases between. CDR3 region: CASSQGSPSGLSQETQYF. The CDR3 bases are TGCGCCAGCAGCCAAGGTTCCCCTTCCGGACTTTCACAAGAGACCCAGTACTTC.

This clone was detected once. The chain employs TRBV9 and TRBJ2-1, with TRBD1 identical over 8 bases. Germline assignment: CDR1 SGDLS and CDR2 YYNGEE. CDR3 length: 17 residues. Germline trimming cut 0 bases from V and 6 bases from J; bases unmatched to any gene: 11. CDR3 sequence reads: CASSVDGTGTGRNEQFF. CDR3 bases: TGTGCCAGCAGCGTAGATGGGACCGGGACAGGCCGCAATGAGCAGTTCTTC.

The chain is built from TRBV6-4 and TRBJ2-3; 10 nucleotides match TRBD2. The CDR3 runs to 14 residues. After removal of 5 bases from V and 5 bases from J, the junction contained 4 bases not matched to a gene. Looked up from germline, CDR1 is MRHNA and CDR2 is SNTAGT. This CDR3 is CASSSGGGRDTQYF. The DNA of the CDR3 is TGTGCCAGCAGTAGCGGGGGGGGCCGAGATACGCAGTATTTT.

The genes are TRBV29-1 and TRBJ2-7, with D possibly matching TRBD1 (6 bases). Germline V CDR1 and CDR2: SQVTM, ANQGSEA. V lost 4 bases, J lost 0 bases, and 13 bases lay in between. The CDR3 loop spans 14 amino acids. CDR3: CSVVLGQYSYEQYF. The CDR3 coding sequence is TGCAGCGTTGTCTTAGGACAGTACTCCTACGAGCAGTACTTC.

The chain couples TRBV4-2 to TRBJ1-2; D ambiguous. This CDR3 region has 15 residues. Germline CDR1 is LGHNA and CDR2 is YNFKEQ. V lost 0 bases and J lost 7, with 15 bases in between. CDR3 residues: CASSQEARSDGGYTF. The CDR3 DNA sequence: TGTGCCAGCAGCCAAGAAGCAAGGTCGGACGGTGGCTACACCTTC.

V is TRBV30 and J is TRBJ2-3; D could derive from TRBD1 or TRBD2 (5 bases each). Trimming left V 5 bases short and J 3 bases short, with 18 bases between. Germline values: CDR1 GTSNPN, CDR2 SVGIG (reference sequence). The CDR3 loop spans 15 amino acids. The CDR3 nucleotides are TGTGCCTGGGGTGGTGGACGGGGCCGGACAGATACGCAGTATTTT. The encoded protein is CAWGGGRGRTDTQYF.

The gene calls are TRBV2 and TRBJ1-2, with no clear D. Germline loops: CDR1 SNHLY, CDR2 FYNNEI. V was trimmed by 0 bases and J by 0 bases, leaving 8 bases between them. The CDR3 has 15 amino acids. CDR3 bases: TGTGCCAGCAGTGAAGCGGGATATGCTAACTATGGCTACACCTTC. Translated, it gives CASSEAGYANYGYTF.

In this sample, this clone turned up a few times. The J gene is TRBJ2-3, the V gene TRBV5-4, with TRBD2 identical over 9 bases. Germline V gives CDR1 SGHNT, CDR2 YYREEE (reference sequence). The CDR3 loop spans 17 amino acids. Germline trimming cut 2 bases from V and 0 bases from J; bases unmatched to any gene: 7. DNA of the CDR3: TGTGCCAGCAGCTTAGCGGGGGGCTCGTTTAGCACAGATACGCAGTATTTT. It is translated as CASSLAGGSFSTDTQYF. The complete variable domain, with remaining parts taken from reference TRBV5-4 and TRBJ2-3, reads ETGVTQSPTHLIKTRGQQVTLRCSSQSGHNTVSWYQQALGQGPQFIFQYYREEENGRGNFPPRFSGLQFPNYSSELNVNALELDDSALYLCASSLAGGSFSTDTQYFGPGTRLTVL.

This chain connects TRBV28 to TRBJ1-2, with TRBD1 as a possible D gene (6 bases). CDR1 and CDR2 from the germline V gene are MDHEN and SYDVKM. V was trimmed by 7 bases and J by 8 bases, leaving 14 bases between them. The CDR3 totals 12 residues. The CDR3 sequence is CASNIGQLGYTF. The CDR3 DNA reads TGTGCCAGCAATATAGGACAGTTAGGCTACACCTTC.

This sequence joins TRBV2 and TRBJ2-5; TRBD1 might be the D (6 bases). Germline values: CDR1 SNHLY, CDR2 FYNNEI. The CDR3 covers 12 residues. V gave up 9 bases and J gave up 1 base, with 9 bases separating them. DNA of the CDR3: TGTGCCAGTAGCAGGGGCCAAGAGACCCAGTACTTC. It translates to CASSRGQETQYF.

V and J are TRBV2 and TRBJ2-1; D is unresolved. Germline V gives CDR1 SNHLY, CDR2 FYNNEI. With 5 bases removed from V and 5 bases from J, the gap between germline ends came to 7 bases. The CDR3 runs to 12 residues. CDR3 protein: CASSPANNEQFF. DNA of the CDR3: TGTGCCAGCAGTCCCGCCAACAATGAGCAGTTCTTC. Looking up the rest from reference TRBV2 and TRBJ2-1 gives the full variable domain: EPEVTQTPSHQVTQMGQEVILRCVPISNHLYFYWYRQILGQKVEFLVSFYNNEISEKSEIFDDQFSVERPDGSNFTLKIRSTKLEDSAMYFCASSPANNEQFFGPGTRLTVL.

The chain joins TRBV19 to TRBJ1-5; D not resolved. The germline V gene encodes CDR1 LNHDA and CDR2 SQIVND (reference sequence). Trimming pared 4 bases from V and 3 bases from J, leaving 10 bases between. The CDR3 has 14 amino acids. The CDR3 is CASSTRIYNQPQHF. The CDR3 DNA reads TGTGCCAGTAGTACAAGGATCTACAATCAGCCCCAGCATTTT.

This sequence joins TRBV7-3 and TRBJ2-2, with D possibly matching TRBD1 (5 bases). The V end was cut by 5 bases, the J end by 4 bases, with 14 bases between. This CDR3 is built from 15 residues. Germline loops: CDR1 SGHTA, CDR2 FQGTGA. CDR3 amino acids: CASSDPGMGTGELFF. The CDR3 nucleotides read TGTGCCAGCAGCGACCCAGGGATGGGCACCGGGGAGCTGTTTTTT.

This chain links TRBV7-9 with TRBJ1-2, with 7 nucleotides matching TRBD1. The CDR3 has 16 residues. Germline-derived CDR1 and CDR2 are SEHNR and FQNEAQ (reference sequence). V lost 1 base, J lost 6 bases, and 11 bases stayed unmatched. CDR3 DNA sequence: TGTGCCAGCAGCTTAGGAGCGGCACAGGGGAAAGATGGCTACACCTTC. Translated: CASSLGAAQGKDGYTF.

The rearrangement uses TRBV6-5 and TRBJ1-1; tentative D call: TRBD1 (5 bases). The V and J ends lost 3 bases and 7 bases respectively, with 12 bases between them. This CDR3 has 13 residues. Germline lookup yields CDR1 MNHEY and CDR2 SVGAGI. CDR3 nucleotide sequence: TGTGCCAGCAGTTATAGGGGCCCAGATGAAGCTTTCTTT. Translated: CASSYRGPDEAFF.

This rearrangement joins TRBV7-2 to TRBJ2-7; D remains unclear. This CDR3 has 15 amino acids. Germline lookup yields CDR1 SGHTA and CDR2 FQGNSA. Trimming took 1 base from V and 2 from J, leaving 12 bases between them. Here the CDR3 DNA reads TGTGCCAGCAGCTTAGAGTTAGGTCAGGCCTACGAGCAGTACTTC. Translation: CASSLELGQAYEQYF.

The V and J genes are TRBV5-1 and TRBJ1-5; 8 positions match TRBD1. The V gene's germline CDR1 is SGHRS and CDR2 YFSETQ. Trimming removed 2 bases from V and 4 bases from J; junction bases left unmatched: 2. The length of the CDR3 is 14 residues. The CDR3 sequence: CASSLQGGNQPQHF. The CDR3 DNA is TGCGCCAGCAGCTTACAGGGGGGAAATCAGCCCCAGCATTTT.

The J gene is TRBJ1-1, the V gene TRBV7-9; no reliable D call. CDR1 and CDR2 (germline): SEHNR, FQNEAQ (reference sequence). Between the trimmed V and J ends, which lost 0 bases and 4 bases, there was a span of 12 bases. The CDR3 is 15 residues long. The CDR3 spells CASSLAAQLSTEAFF. CDR3 bases: TGTGCCAGCAGCTTAGCGGCACAGCTGAGCACTGAAGCTTTCTTT.

The chain combines TRBV4-1 with TRBJ1-3; maybe TRBD1 (5 bases). The CDR3 contains 15 residues. Germline V gene lookup returns CDR1 MGHRA and CDR2 YSYEKL. V was clipped by 1 base and J by 5 bases, with 12 bases between them. CDR3 DNA: TGCGCCAGCAGCCAAGTGGGGGGACCTAGAAACACCATATATTTT. Translating gives CASSQVGGPRNTIYF.

The chain is built from TRBV27 and TRBJ1-5; 11 nucleotides line up with TRBD1. Trimming took 5 bases from V and 5 from J; bases not matched to a gene: 8. The CDR3 consists of 16 residues. CDR1 and CDR2 from the germline V gene are MNHEY and SMNVEV (reference sequence). CDR3 nucleotides: TGTGCCAGCAGTCTCAAGGGACAGGGGGTTCATCAGCCCCAGCATTTT. It translates to CASSLKGQGVHQPQHF.

This clone was counted only a few times. V is TRBV6-5 and J is TRBJ1-1, with D unresolved. The CDR3 runs to 11 residues. With 5 bases removed from V and 3 bases from J, the gap between germline ends came to 4 bases. CDR1 is MNHEY, CDR2 SVGAGI, per germline. CDR3 nucleotide sequence: TGTGCCAGCAGTGGTTACACTGAAGCTTTCTTT. Translating it yields CASSGYTEAFF.

The V and J genes are TRBV18 and TRBJ2-3, with D possibly called TRBD1 or TRBD2 (5 bases each). The CDR3 length is 13 residues. The germline gives CDR1 KGHSH, CDR2 LQKENI. V lost 0 bases to trimming and J lost 4 bases, with 5 bases between them. The CDR3 DNA follows: TGTGCCAGCTCACCACCGGGGGCAGATACGCAGTATTTT. As protein: CASSPPGADTQYF.